Below are 10 T cell receptor beta chains sequenced from a single sample in a study of beta chain features in type 1 diabetes. These TCRs' antigens remain unknown. Investigators reverse transcribed all isolated RNA, so they sequenced expressed TCRB transcripts. Generated by immunoSEQ multiplex PCR, the TCRdb table keeps only in-frame clones and is missing some. The data show about 250,000 clones, about 11% seen once. Whole-study results and caveats: Shorter TCRB CDR3s, moderately but significantly so, marked every one of the four CD4+ subsets in Type 1 diabetes patients.

Specimen: naive CD4+ T cells from blood. Receptors originate from a man aged 25 to 45 with type 1 diabetes.

The chain links TRBV7-2 to TRBJ1-2; 10 nucleotides match TRBD1. The CDR3 is 17 residues long. Looked up from germline, CDR1 is SGHTA and CDR2 is FQGNSA. The ends lost 5 bases at V and 1 base at J; junction bases unmatched: 10. The CDR3 reads CASSKDPGTGDNYGYTF. The CDR3 nucleotides are TGTGCCAGCAGCAAAGACCCCGGGACAGGGGATAACTATGGCTACACCTTC.

V usage is TRBV11-2 and J usage is TRBJ2-7, with TRBD1 matching over 7 bases. The CDR3 consists of 14 residues. J lost 3 bases, V lost 5 bases, and 7 bases had no gene match. Germline V gene data show CDR1 as SGHAT and CDR2 as FQNNGV. CDR3 amino acids: CASSALTGVYEQYF. CDR3 coding DNA: TGTGCCAGCAGCGCACTCACAGGGGTCTACGAGCAGTACTTC.

J is TRBJ1-1 and V is TRBV7-9, with 8 bases that match TRBD1. V shed 5 bases, J shed 0 bases, and the junction held 2 bases outside the gene matches. The CDR3 has 14 amino acids. Germline CDR1 SEHNR, CDR2 FQNEAQ (reference sequence). The CDR3 spells CASSATGVNTEAFF. The CDR3 DNA sequence: TGTGCCAGCAGCGCGACAGGGGTGAACACTGAAGCTTTCTTT. Supplemented by reference TRBV7-9 and TRBJ1-1, the full variable domain reads DTGVSQNPRHKITKRGQNVTFRCDPISEHNRLYWYRQTLGQGPEFLTYFQNEAQLEKSRLLSDRFSAERPKGSFSTLEIQRTEQGDSAMYLCASSATGVNTEAFFGQGTRLTVV.

This clone was observed a few times. This CDR3 reads CAVGRGSSTDTQYF. CDR3 DNA sequence: TGTGCCGTGGGCAGGGGCTCCTCCACAGATACGCAGTATTTT. This chain links TRBV5-4 with TRBJ2-3; D is possibly TRBD1 (6 bases). The V gene lost 10 bases and the J gene lost 2 bases, with 17 bases spanning the gap. The CDR3 has 14 residues. Per the germline V gene, CDR1 is SGHNT and CDR2 is YYREEE (reference sequence).

This clone was seen only a few times. V gene TRBV4-1 combines with J gene TRBJ2-5; 8 bases match TRBD2. CDR1 and CDR2 from the germline V gene are MGHRA and YSYEKL. CDR3 size: 17 residues. V shed 1 base and J 2 bases; nucleotides not matched to a gene: 9. The CDR3 protein is CASSQVLSGDLQETQYF. As DNA, the CDR3 is TGCGCCAGCAGCCAAGTTCTTAGCGGGGATTTGCAAGAGACCCAGTACTTC.

This clone turned up a few times. This chain uses TRBV9 with TRBJ2-3, with TRBD2 identical over 8 bases. The CDR3 length is 14 residues. Germline CDR1 is SGDLS and CDR2 is YYNGEE. J lost 7 bases, V lost 3 bases, and 7 bases had no gene match. The CDR3 DNA follows: TGTGCCAGCAGCGGCGGACTAGCCAGGAATACGCAGTATTTT. Translation gives CASSGGLARNTQYF.

This clone was counted a few times. The chain employs TRBV28 and TRBJ1-4; D possibly corresponds to TRBD1 (5 bases). CDR3 length: 15 residues. V was clipped by 2 bases and J by 3 bases, with 10 bases between them. Germline values: CDR1 MDHEN, CDR2 SYDVKM. The CDR3 nucleotides are TGTGCCAGCAGTTTAGGTTCAGGGTCTAATGAAAAACTGTTTTTT. This translates into CASSLGSGSNEKLFF.

The table lists this clone with a few counts. The rearrangement uses TRBV7-3 and TRBJ2-1, with TRBD2 matching over 10 bases. With V trimmed by 0 bases and J by 6 bases, 2 bases remained unmatched. This CDR3 is 15 amino acids long. Germline V gene sequence: CDR1 SGHTA, CDR2 FQGTGA. The CDR3 reads CASSLTLAGANEQFF. The CDR3 nucleotides are TGTGCCAGCAGCTTAACTCTAGCGGGGGCCAATGAGCAGTTCTTC.

The J gene is TRBJ2-3, the V gene TRBV29-1; perhaps TRBD2 as D (5 bases). Trimming cost V 6 bases and J 6 bases, with 16 bases left between them. The length of the CDR3 is 13 residues. The V gene's germline CDR1 is SQVTM and CDR2 ANQGSEA. The CDR3 region has the DNA TGCAGCGTCTGGGCCGAGGGAGCGGATACGCAGTATTTT. As protein: CSVWAEGADTQYF.

This clone has more than one count but fewer than ten. The rearrangement links TRBV9 to TRBJ2-5; 11 bases align to TRBD2. The ends lost 4 bases at V and 4 bases at J; junction bases unmatched: 6. The CDR3 sequence is 15 residues long. The V gene's germline CDR1 is SGDLS and CDR2 YYNGEE. The CDR3 DNA reads TGTGCCAGCAGCCCGGATCTAGCGGGGGGAGAGACCCAGTACTTC. The encoded protein is CASSPDLAGGETQYF.